The TCR beta chain described here comes from a study of CD8+ T cells in alopecia areata. Points from the study as a whole: Compared with normal scalp, lesional scalp had higher clonality and more expanded CD8+ clones. Scalp sequencing captures resident alphabeta T cells of normal skin too.

Collected material from alopecia areata patients comprised lesional scalp punch biopsies and peripheral blood. Separation by sorting yielded CD4+ and CD8+ T cells from PBMCs. A few counts support this clone. Its antigen is as yet unknown. Extraction of RNA preceded its reverse transcription into cDNA, which served as the sequencing template. Measured with immunoSEQ multiplex PCR; TCRdb has only the in-frame clones, and not every one. The table includes some 120,000 clones, about 50% detected once. This receptor was obtained from a human donor with alopecia areata. The specimen was NKG2D-low CD8+ T cells sorted from blood.

CDR3 region: CATSRGPQGAKLFF. The CDR3 DNA reads as TGTGCCACCAGCAGAGGACCCCAGGGGGCAAAACTGTTTTTT. The chain carries TRBV15 and TRBJ1-4, with 8 bases identical to TRBD1. Looked up from germline, CDR1 is LNHNV and CDR2 is YYDKDF (reference sequence). The CDR3 contains 14 residues. The V gene end was trimmed by 1 base and the J gene end by 10 bases; junction bases not matched to a gene: 5.